What follows is one T cell receptor (beta chain) and its context. Its matching antigen is unknown. In germline, CDR1 is MGHRA, CDR2 YSYEKL. The CDR3 runs 14 residues. The ends were cut back, 3 bases at V and 7 bases at J, with 13 bases in the middle. The data derive from a study of graft-versus-host responses after intestinal transplantation. Study-level background: Every recipient underwent anti-thymocyte globulin induction, then tacrolimus and steroids for roughly 3 years.

TCRdb's copy holds only in-frame clones and misses some; the assay was immunoSEQ multiplex PCR. The sample contains some 87,000 clones, over 85% of which appear only once. Sequenced material: unstimulated CD8+ T cells sorted from spleen or lymph node cells, taken before transplant. The V gene is TRBV4-1, the J gene TRBJ1-3; possibly TRBD1 for D (6 bases). The sequence was collected from a human donor who was the organ donor for an intestinal transplant. The CDR3 protein is CASSQAPRGNTIYF. The CDR3 DNA reads as TGCGCCAGCAGCCAGGCTCCCAGGGGTAACACCATATATTTT.